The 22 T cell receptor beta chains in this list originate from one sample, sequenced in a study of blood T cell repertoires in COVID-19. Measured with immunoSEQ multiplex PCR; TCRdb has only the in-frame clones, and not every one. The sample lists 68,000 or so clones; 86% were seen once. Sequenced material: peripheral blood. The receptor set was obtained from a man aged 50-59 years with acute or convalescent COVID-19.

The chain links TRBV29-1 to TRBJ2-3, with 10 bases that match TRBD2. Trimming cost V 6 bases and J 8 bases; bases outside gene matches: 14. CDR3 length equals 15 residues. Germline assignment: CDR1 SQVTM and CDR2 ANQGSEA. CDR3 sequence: CSVASAGGLGSTQYF. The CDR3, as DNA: TGCAGCGTAGCCTCAGCGGGAGGGCTTGGAAGTACGCAGTATTTT.

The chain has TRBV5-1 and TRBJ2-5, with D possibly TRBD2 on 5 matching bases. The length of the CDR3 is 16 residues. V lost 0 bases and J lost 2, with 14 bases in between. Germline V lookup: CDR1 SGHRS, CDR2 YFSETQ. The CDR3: CASSLATGSGQETQYF. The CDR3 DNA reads TGCGCCAGCAGCTTGGCAACGGGATCAGGACAAGAGACCCAGTACTTC.

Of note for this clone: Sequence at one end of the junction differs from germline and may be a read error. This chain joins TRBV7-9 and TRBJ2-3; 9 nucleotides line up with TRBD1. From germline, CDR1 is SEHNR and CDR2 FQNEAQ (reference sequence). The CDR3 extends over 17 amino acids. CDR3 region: CVSSSPGGDRVADTQYF. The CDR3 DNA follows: TGTGTCAGCAGCTCCCCAGGAGGGGACAGGGTCGCAGATACGCAGTATTTT.

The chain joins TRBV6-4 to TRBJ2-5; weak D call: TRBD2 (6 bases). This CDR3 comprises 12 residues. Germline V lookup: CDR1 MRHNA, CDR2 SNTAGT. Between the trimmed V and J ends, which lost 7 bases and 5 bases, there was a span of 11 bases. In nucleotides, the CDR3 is TGTGCCAGCAACGGGGGTGGGGAGACCCAGTACTTC. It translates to CASNGGGETQYF.

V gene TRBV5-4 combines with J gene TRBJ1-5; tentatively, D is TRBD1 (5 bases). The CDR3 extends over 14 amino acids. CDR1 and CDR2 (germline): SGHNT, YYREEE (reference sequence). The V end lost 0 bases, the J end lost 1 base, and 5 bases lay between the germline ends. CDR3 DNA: TGTGCCAGCAGCTTGGAGGGGAGCAATCAGCCCCAGCATTTT. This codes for CASSLEGSNQPQHF.

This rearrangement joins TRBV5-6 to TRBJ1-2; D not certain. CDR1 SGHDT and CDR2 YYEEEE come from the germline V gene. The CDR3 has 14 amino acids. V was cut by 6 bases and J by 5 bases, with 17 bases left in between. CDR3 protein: CASTLKAVGYGYTF. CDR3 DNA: TGTGCCAGCACCCTCAAAGCCGTCGGTTATGGCTACACCTTC.

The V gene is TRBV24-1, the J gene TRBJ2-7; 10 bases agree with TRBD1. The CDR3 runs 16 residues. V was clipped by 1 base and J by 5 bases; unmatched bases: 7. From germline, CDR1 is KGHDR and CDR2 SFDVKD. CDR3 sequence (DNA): TGTGCCACCAGTGATTTACCGGGACAGGGGAGAGACGAGCAGTACTTC. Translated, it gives CATSDLPGQGRDEQYF.

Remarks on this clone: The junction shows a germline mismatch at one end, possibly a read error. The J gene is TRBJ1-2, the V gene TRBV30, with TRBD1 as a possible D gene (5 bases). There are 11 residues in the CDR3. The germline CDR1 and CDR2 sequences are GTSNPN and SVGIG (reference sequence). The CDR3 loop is CAWSAPGGTAF. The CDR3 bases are TGTGCCTGGAGTGCCCCCGGGGGGACGGCCTTC.

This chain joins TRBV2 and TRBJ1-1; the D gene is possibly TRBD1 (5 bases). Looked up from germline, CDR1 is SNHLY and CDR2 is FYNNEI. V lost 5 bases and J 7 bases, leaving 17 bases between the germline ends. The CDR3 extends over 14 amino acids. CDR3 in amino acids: CASSKDRRFGEAFF. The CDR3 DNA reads TGTGCCAGCAGTAAAGACAGAAGGTTTGGTGAAGCTTTCTTT.

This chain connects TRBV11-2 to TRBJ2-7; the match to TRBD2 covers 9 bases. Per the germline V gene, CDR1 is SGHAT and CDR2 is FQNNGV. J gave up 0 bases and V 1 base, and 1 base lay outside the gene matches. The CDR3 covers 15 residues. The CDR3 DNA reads TGTGCCAGCAGCTTAGTTAGCGGGAGCTCCTACGAGCAGTACTTC. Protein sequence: CASSLVSGSSYEQYF.

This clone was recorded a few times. The CDR3 loop is CASSLGTGGRTEAFF. The CDR3 nucleotides read TGTGCCAGCAGTTTGGGGACAGGGGGCCGGACTGAAGCTTTCTTT. The V call is TRBV6-5, the J call TRBJ1-1, with 12 bases lining up with TRBD1. Germline V lookup: CDR1 MNHEY, CDR2 SVGAGI. The CDR3 runs to 15 residues. Germline trimming cut 4 bases from V and 5 bases from J; bases unmatched to any gene: 5.

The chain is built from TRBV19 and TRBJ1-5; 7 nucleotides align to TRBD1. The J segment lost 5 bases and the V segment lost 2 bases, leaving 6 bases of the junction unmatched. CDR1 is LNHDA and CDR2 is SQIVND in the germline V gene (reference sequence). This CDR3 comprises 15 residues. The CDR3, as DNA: TGTGCCAGTAGTATATTGGCAGGGGGAGATCAGCCCCAGCATTTT. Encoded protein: CASSILAGGDQPQHF.

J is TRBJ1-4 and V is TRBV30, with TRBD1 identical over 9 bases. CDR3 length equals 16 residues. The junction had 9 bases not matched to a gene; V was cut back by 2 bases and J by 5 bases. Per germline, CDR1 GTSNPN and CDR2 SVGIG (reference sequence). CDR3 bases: TGTGCCTGGAGTACCGGGGACAGGGTGTCGAATGAAAAACTGTTTTTT. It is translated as CAWSTGDRVSNEKLFF.

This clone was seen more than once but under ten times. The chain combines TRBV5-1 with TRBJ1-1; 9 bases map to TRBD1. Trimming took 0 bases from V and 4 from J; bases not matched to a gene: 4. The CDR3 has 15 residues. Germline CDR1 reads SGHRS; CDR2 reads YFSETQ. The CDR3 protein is CASSLAGQGFTEAFF. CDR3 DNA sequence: TGCGCCAGCAGCTTGGCCGGACAGGGGTTCACTGAAGCTTTCTTT.

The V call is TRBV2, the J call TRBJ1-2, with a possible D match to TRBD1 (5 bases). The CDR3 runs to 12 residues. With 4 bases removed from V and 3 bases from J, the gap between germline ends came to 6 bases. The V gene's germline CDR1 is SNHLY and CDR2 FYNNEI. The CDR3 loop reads CASSGGDYGYTF. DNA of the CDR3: TGTGCCAGCAGTGGGGGGGACTATGGCTACACCTTC.

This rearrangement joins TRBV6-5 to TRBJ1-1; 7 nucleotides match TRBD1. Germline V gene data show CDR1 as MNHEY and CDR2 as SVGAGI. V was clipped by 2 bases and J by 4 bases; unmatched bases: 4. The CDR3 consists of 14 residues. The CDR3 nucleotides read TGTGCCAGCAGTTACCGACAGGGAGGCACTGAAGCTTTCTTT. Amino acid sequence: CASSYRQGGTEAFF.

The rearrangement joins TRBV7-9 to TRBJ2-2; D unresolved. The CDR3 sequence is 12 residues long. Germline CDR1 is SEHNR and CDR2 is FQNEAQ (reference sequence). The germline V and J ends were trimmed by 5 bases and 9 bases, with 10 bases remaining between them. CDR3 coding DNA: TGTGCCAGCAGCCCCCAAGAGTGGGAGCTGTTTTTT. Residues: CASSPQEWELFF.

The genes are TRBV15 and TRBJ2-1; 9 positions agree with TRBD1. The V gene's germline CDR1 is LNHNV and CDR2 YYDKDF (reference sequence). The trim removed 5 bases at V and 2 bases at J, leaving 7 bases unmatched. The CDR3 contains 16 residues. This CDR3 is CATSRYGQGTYNEQFF. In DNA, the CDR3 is TGTGCCACCAGCCGATACGGACAGGGGACCTACAATGAGCAGTTCTTC.

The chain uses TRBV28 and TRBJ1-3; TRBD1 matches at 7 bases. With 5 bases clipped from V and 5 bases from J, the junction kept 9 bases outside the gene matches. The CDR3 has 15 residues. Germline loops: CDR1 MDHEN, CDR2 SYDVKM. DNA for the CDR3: TGTGCCAGCAGTGCCCCCGGGACAGCTCGAAACACCATATATTTT. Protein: CASSAPGTARNTIYF. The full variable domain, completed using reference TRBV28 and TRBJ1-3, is DVKVTQSSRYLVKRTGEKVFLECVQDMDHENMFWYRQDPGLGLRLIYFSYDVKMKEKGDIPEGYSVSREKKERFSLILESASTNQTSMYLCASSAPGTARNTIYFGEGSWLTVV.

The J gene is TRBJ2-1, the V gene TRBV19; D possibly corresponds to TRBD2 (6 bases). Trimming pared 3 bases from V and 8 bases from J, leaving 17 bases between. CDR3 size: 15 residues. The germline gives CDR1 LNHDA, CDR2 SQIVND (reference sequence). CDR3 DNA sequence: TGTGCCAGTAGTATCCGCGGGGACTTCTTGGATGAGCAGTTCTTC. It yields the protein CASSIRGDFLDEQFF. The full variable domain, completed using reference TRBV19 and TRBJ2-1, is DGGITQSPKYLFRKEGQNVTLSCEQNLNHDAMYWYRQDPGQGLRLIYYSQIVNDFQKGDIAEGYSVSREKKESFPLTVTSAQKNPTAFYLCASSIRGDFLDEQFFGPGTRLTVL.

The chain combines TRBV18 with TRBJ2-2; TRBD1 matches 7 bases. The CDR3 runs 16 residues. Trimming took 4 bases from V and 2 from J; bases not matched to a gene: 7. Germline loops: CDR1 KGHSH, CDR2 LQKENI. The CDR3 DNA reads TGTGCCAGCTCACTCGACAGGGTGGGAAACACCGGGGAGCTGTTTTTT. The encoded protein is CASSLDRVGNTGELFF. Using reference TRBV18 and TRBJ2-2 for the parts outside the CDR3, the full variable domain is NAGVMQNPRHLVRRRGQEARLRCSPMKGHSHVYWYRQLPEEGLKFMVYLQKENIIDESGMPKERFSAEFPKEGPSILRIQQVVRGDSAAYFCASSLDRVGNTGELFFGEGSRLTVL.

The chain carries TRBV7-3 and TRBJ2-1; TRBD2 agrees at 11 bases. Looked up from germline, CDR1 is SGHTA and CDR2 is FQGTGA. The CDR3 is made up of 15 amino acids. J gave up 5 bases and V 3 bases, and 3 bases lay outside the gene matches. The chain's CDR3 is CASSFSGGAHNEQFF. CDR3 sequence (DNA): TGTGCCAGCAGCTTTAGCGGGGGGGCCCACAATGAGCAGTTCTTC.